Described below is a single T cell receptor (beta chain) sequence and its context. The antigen is unknown. CDR3 length equals 16 residues. J was trimmed by 6 bases and V by 6 bases; bases with no gene match: 11. The germline gives CDR1 SGHDN, CDR2 FVKESK. The PCR ran on 60 Vbeta and 13 Jbeta primers. Only in-frame clones appear in the TCRdb table, and some are missing; sequencing was by immunoSEQ multiplex PCR. This table has 150,000 to 200,000 clones, about 88% appearing once. This sample was taken from a study of cytomegalovirus exposure and HLA in healthy donors. Overall study findings and caveats: Through in vitro validation, a few CMV-associated chains were shown to be specific for CMV antigens.

The source of this sequence is a man aged 25 to 45 in good health and CMV-seropositive. Sequencing used PBMCs. The V gene is TRBV14, the J gene TRBJ2-1; 10 bases are shared with TRBD2. In DNA form, the CDR3 reads TGTGCCAGCAGTCCTCGGGGACTAGCGATCGGCAATGAGCAGTTCTTC. Translating gives CASSPRGLAIGNEQFF.